Shown below are 27 T cell receptor beta chains from a single sample sequenced in a study of blood T cell repertoires in COVID-19. Profiled with immunoSEQ multiplex PCR; TCRdb holds only in-frame clones, not every one. Of around 140,000 clones in the sample, about 85% were seen once. Input material: peripheral blood. Receptors were obtained from a human donor in a cohort sampled during active COVID-19.

This rearrangement joins TRBV5-1 to TRBJ1-6; TRBD1 aligns across 8 bases. V lost 5 bases to trimming and J lost 7 bases; unmatched junction nucleotides: 5. Germline CDR1 is SGHRS and CDR2 is YFSETQ. The CDR3 loop spans 14 amino acids. For the CDR3, the DNA is TGCGCCAGCAGACGACAGGGGAACAATTCACCCCTCCACTTT. Encoded protein: CASRRQGNNSPLHF.

Here the CDR3 reads CASRQGVAVAYEQYF. The CDR3 DNA reads TGCGCCAGCAGACAGGGCGTAGCTGTTGCCTACGAGCAGTACTTC. J is TRBJ2-7 and V is TRBV5-1; perhaps TRBD1 as D (6 bases). This CDR3 contains 15 residues. Germline CDR1 and CDR2: SGHRS and YFSETQ. Trimming cost V 5 bases and J 2 bases, with 17 bases left between them.

V gene TRBV20-1 combines with J gene TRBJ1-6; D may be TRBD1 (5 bases). Germline CDR1 reads DFQATT; CDR2 reads SNEGSKA (reference sequence). This CDR3 contains 15 residues. V was cut by 3 bases and J by 8 bases, with 17 bases left in between. Written as DNA, the CDR3 is TGCAGTGCTAGTTGGCGGGACCGGAGGGATTCACCCCTCCACTTT. Amino acid sequence: CSASWRDRRDSPLHF.

V gene TRBV5-4 combines with J gene TRBJ1-4, with D possibly TRBD1 on 5 matching bases. The CDR3 spans 14 residues. Trimming took off 3 bases at V and 2 bases at J, with 8 bases between the two ends. Germline CDR1 reads SGHNT; CDR2 reads YYREEE (reference sequence). CDR3 residues: CASSYQGTNEKLFF. As DNA, the CDR3 is TGTGCCAGCAGCTACCAGGGCACTAATGAAAAACTGTTTTTT.

The rearrangement joins TRBV27 to TRBJ2-7; D perhaps matches TRBD2 (5 bases). Germline CDR1 MNHEY, CDR2 SMNVEV (reference sequence). This CDR3 is 13 amino acids long. V lost 3 bases and J lost 2, with 8 bases in between. Here the CDR3 DNA reads TGTGCCAGCAGTTTTGGACTCACCTACGAGCAGTACTTC. Protein product: CASSFGLTYEQYF.

Notes on this clone: One junction end disagrees with the germline gene, perhaps due to a read error. At the DNA level, this CDR3 is encoded by other sequences in the same sample as well. The V and J genes are TRBV6-6 and TRBJ1-5; possibly TRBD1 for D (6 bases). CDR3 length: 14 amino acids. Germline V gene data show CDR1 as MNHNY and CDR2 as SVGAGI (reference sequence). CDR3 residues: CASSPTGPSQPQHF. For the CDR3, the DNA is TGTGCCAGCAGCCCGACAGGACCGAGTCAGCCTCAGCATTTT.

The chain uses TRBV27 and TRBJ2-1; 11 bases map to TRBD2. This CDR3 is built from 19 residues. CDR1 MNHEY and CDR2 SMNVEV come from the germline V gene (reference sequence). V lost 3 bases to trimming and J lost 4 bases; unmatched junction nucleotides: 14. CDR3: CASSLGIAGGNVRYNEQFF. CDR3 sequence (DNA): TGTGCCAGCAGTTTGGGTATAGCGGGAGGGAACGTAAGGTACAATGAGCAGTTCTTC.

The chain employs TRBV6-1 and TRBJ2-5, with TRBD1 as a possible D gene (5 bases). Germline CDR1 and CDR2: MNHNS and SASEGT. The CDR3 spans 15 residues. Trimming shortened V by 2 bases and J by 0 bases, and 10 bases separated the two germline ends. This CDR3 is CASSERGANQETQYF. The CDR3 nucleotides are TGTGCCAGCAGTGAAAGGGGCGCAAACCAAGAGACCCAGTACTTC.

CDR3 region: CASSPWTGGKNTEAFF. The CDR3 DNA follows: TGTGCCAGCAGCCCTTGGACAGGCGGAAAAAACACTGAAGCTTTCTTT. The chain uses TRBV5-5 and TRBJ1-1, with 7 bases lining up with TRBD1. The CDR3 consists of 16 residues. V shed 4 bases and J 2 bases; nucleotides not matched to a gene: 11. Germline V CDR1 and CDR2: SGHKS, YYEKEE (reference sequence).

The chain employs TRBV5-1 and TRBJ2-7; D remains unclear. The CDR3 covers 12 residues. Trimming shortened V by 0 bases and J by 3 bases, and 4 bases separated the two germline ends. Germline CDR1 and CDR2: SGHRS and YFSETQ. The CDR3 region has the DNA TGCGCCAGCAGCTTGGATCGCTACGAGCAGTACTTC. Translating it yields CASSLDRYEQYF.

The DNA of the CDR3 is TGTGCCACCTCCAGCGGGCCGGCCTCCTACAATGAGCAGTTCTTC. It translates to CATSSGPASYNEQFF. V usage is TRBV15 and J usage is TRBJ2-1, with TRBD2 as a possible D gene (6 bases). CDR3 length: 15 residues. V lost 8 bases and J lost 0, with 14 bases in between. CDR1 is LNHNV and CDR2 is YYDKDF in the germline V gene (reference sequence).

The chain couples TRBV28 to TRBJ2-7, with a tentative D call TRBD1 (5 bases). V lost 3 bases and J lost 1, with 13 bases in between. The CDR3 is made up of 15 amino acids. CDR1 is MDHEN and CDR2 is SYDVKM in the germline V gene. CDR3 nucleotides: TGTGCCAGCAGTTTCAACCCCCCAGGGTCCTACGAGCAGTACTTC. Protein product: CASSFNPPGSYEQYF.

This rearrangement joins TRBV18 to TRBJ2-1; 7 positions agree with TRBD2. CDR3 length equals 14 residues. Germline V gives CDR1 KGHSH, CDR2 LQKENI. Trimming took 2 bases from V and 10 from J; bases not matched to a gene: 8. The CDR3 DNA follows: TGTGCCAGCTCACCAGCGGCGGGAGAAGGGGAGCAGTTCTTC. This translates into CASSPAAGEGEQFF.

The gene calls are TRBV5-1 and TRBJ2-1; perhaps TRBD2 as D (5 bases). Trimming took off 4 bases at V and 7 bases at J, with 15 bases between the two ends. This CDR3 contains 14 residues. Germline loops: CDR1 SGHRS, CDR2 YFSETQ. The CDR3 nucleotides are TGCGCCAGCAGCCGGAAGGACCCGGGGAATGAGCAGTTCTTC. It encodes CASSRKDPGNEQFF.

This clone was observed at least ten times. V gene TRBV5-4 combines with J gene TRBJ2-2, with D hard to call. V lost 0 bases and J lost 5, with 11 bases in between. The germline gives CDR1 SGHNT, CDR2 YYREEE (reference sequence). This CDR3 has 15 residues. The CDR3 DNA sequence: TGTGCCAGCAGCTTGGACCTCACCGCGACCGGGGAGCTGTTTTTT. Encoded protein: CASSLDLTATGELFF.

This chain joins TRBV7-2 and TRBJ1-5; 7 nucleotides agree with TRBD1. The germline gives CDR1 SGHTA, CDR2 FQGNSA. The CDR3 loop spans 15 amino acids. V was clipped by 1 base and J by 5 bases; unmatched bases: 5. DNA for the CDR3: TGTGCCAGCAGCTTAGAGGGGGCAGGTCATCAGCCCCAGCATTTT. This translates into CASSLEGAGHQPQHF.

This clone has a handful of counts. The chain carries TRBV19 and TRBJ1-5, with 7 bases that match TRBD1. Germline V gene lookup returns CDR1 LNHDA and CDR2 SQIVND (reference sequence). With 6 bases clipped from V and 9 bases from J, the junction kept 11 bases outside the gene matches. CDR3 length equals 14 residues. The CDR3 protein is CASSPTGVEAPQHF. For the CDR3, the DNA is TGTGCCAGTAGCCCCACAGGGGTGGAGGCGCCCCAGCATTTT.

The sample holds one count of this clone. The V call is TRBV21-1, the J call TRBJ2-1; no check of the table's D call, TRBD1, against the DNA was made. TRBV21-1 is a documented pseudogene. The CDR3 has 18 residues. The DNA of the CDR3 is TGTGCCAGCAGCACCACACCGCCGGGACACTTCAGATTTGGTGAGCAGTTCTTC. The encoded protein is CASSTTPPGHFRFGEQFF.

The chain links TRBV15 to TRBJ1-6, with TRBD1 matching over 8 bases. The CDR3 is made up of 16 amino acids. V was pared by 3 bases and J by 6 bases, with 7 bases of the junction left unmatched. Germline CDR1 and CDR2: LNHNV and YYDKDF (reference sequence). For the CDR3, the DNA is TGTGCCACCAGCAGTCTCGACAGGGGTGGTAATTCACCCCTCCACTTT. Translation gives CATSSLDRGGNSPLHF.

This rearrangement joins TRBV9 to TRBJ2-1; 9 positions match TRBD2. The junction had 13 bases not matched to a gene; V was cut back by 0 bases and J by 9 bases. The CDR3 is 17 amino acids. Germline CDR1 and CDR2: SGDLS and YYNGEE. The CDR3 reads CASSVEGGGRAELEQFF. The DNA of the CDR3 is TGTGCCAGCAGCGTAGAGGGCGGCGGGAGGGCTGAACTTGAGCAGTTCTTC.

The chain employs TRBV6-5 and TRBJ2-3; 11 bases match TRBD2. The CDR3 has 16 amino acids. J was trimmed by 1 base and V by 2 bases; bases with no gene match: 2. Germline CDR1 is MNHEY and CDR2 is SVGAGI. Here the CDR3 reads CASSYGLAGRTDTQYF. The DNA of the CDR3 is TGTGCCAGCAGTTACGGACTAGCGGGCCGCACAGATACGCAGTATTTT.

The DNA of the CDR3 is TGTGCCAGCCAGGGCCCGCTTGGGGAGACCCAGTACTTC. Its protein is CASQGPLGETQYF. The genes are TRBV28 and TRBJ2-5; a weak D match, TRBD1 (5 bases). V was cut by 8 bases and J by 5 bases, with 15 bases left in between. In germline, CDR1 is MDHEN, CDR2 SYDVKM. CDR3 length: 13 amino acids.

The V and J genes are TRBV27 and TRBJ1-3; the D is unclear. Trimming left V 6 bases short and J 0 bases short, with 15 bases between. CDR3 length equals 16 residues. Germline V gene sequence: CDR1 MNHEY, CDR2 SMNVEV (reference sequence). CDR3 amino acids: CASSPRPPYSGNTIYF. CDR3 DNA sequence: TGTGCCAGCAGCCCCAGGCCTCCTTACTCTGGAAACACCATATATTTT.

V and J are TRBV5-1 and TRBJ1-1; no reliable D call. The CDR3 contains 15 residues. V was shortened by 0 bases and J by 1 base, with 10 bases between the two germline ends. CDR1 is SGHRS and CDR2 is YFSETQ in the germline V gene. The CDR3, as DNA: TGCGCCAGCAGCTTGGAACCGACTGAGAACACTGAAGCTTTCTTT. Its translation: CASSLEPTENTEAFF.

This chain connects TRBV7-9 to TRBJ1-5; D uncertain. Trimming pared 7 bases from V and 2 bases from J, leaving 15 bases between. The CDR3 contains 15 residues. Germline loops: CDR1 SEHNR, CDR2 FQNEAQ (reference sequence). CDR3 nucleotides: TGTGCCAGCATCAAGGCCGGAGAGGGCAATCAGCCCCAGCATTTT. Translating it yields CASIKAGEGNQPQHF.

The rearrangement links TRBV12-5 to TRBJ1-4; no firm D call. The CDR3 length is 17 residues. Looked up from germline, CDR1 is LGHNT and CDR2 is FRNRAP. Trimming pared 1 base from V and 2 bases from J, leaving 14 bases between. In nucleotides, the CDR3 is TGTGCTAGTGGTTTGGCGAGGGATCCTCCCACTAATGAAAAACTGTTTTTT. Its translation is CASGLARDPPTNEKLFF.

The chain employs TRBV29-1 and TRBJ2-7, with 7 nucleotides matching TRBD1. Per germline, CDR1 SQVTM and CDR2 ANQGSEA. The CDR3 consists of 13 residues. V dropped 4 bases and J dropped 6; count of bases not matched to a gene: 9. The CDR3 bases are TGCAGCGTTGGAGGTTGGGCAGGGGGCGAGCAGTACTTC. As protein: CSVGGWAGGEQYF.